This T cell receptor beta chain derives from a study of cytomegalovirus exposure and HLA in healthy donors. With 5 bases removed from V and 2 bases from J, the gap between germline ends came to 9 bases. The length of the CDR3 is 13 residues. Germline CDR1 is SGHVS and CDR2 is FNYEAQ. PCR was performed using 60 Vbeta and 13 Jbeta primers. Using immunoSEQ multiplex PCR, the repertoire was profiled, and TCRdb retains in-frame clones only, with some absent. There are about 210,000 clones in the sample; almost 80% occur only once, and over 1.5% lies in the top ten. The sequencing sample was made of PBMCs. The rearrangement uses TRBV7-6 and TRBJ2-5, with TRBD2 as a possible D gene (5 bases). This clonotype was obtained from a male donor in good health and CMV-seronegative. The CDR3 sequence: CASSRGGQETQYF. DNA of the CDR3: TGTGCCAGCAGCCGAGGCGGGCAAGAGACCCAGTACTTC.